These 24 T cell receptor beta chains were all obtained from the same sample, sequenced in a study of cytomegalovirus exposure and HLA in healthy donors. Researchers ran the PCR with 60 Vbeta and 13 Jbeta primers. The repertoire was sequenced with immunoSEQ multiplex PCR; TCRdb's copy has only in-frame clones and lacks some. The sample lists over 85,000 clones, roughly four fifths occurring once. Sample: PBMCs. The origin of the receptors is a male donor in good health and CMV-seropositive.

On this clone: At one end, the junction sequence differs from germline, possibly due to a read error. The chain joins TRBV7-2 to TRBJ2-7; TRBD2 matches at 9 bases. The CDR3 runs 15 residues. Germline assignment: CDR1 SGHTA and CDR2 FQGNSA. Here the CDR3 reads CASSLASGTAYEQYF. The CDR3 nucleotides read TGTGCCAGCAGTTTAGCTAGCGGGACAGCCTACGAGCAGTACTTC. Together with reference TRBV7-2 and TRBJ2-7, the CDR3 gives the full variable domain: GAGVSQSPSNKVTEKGKDVELRCDPISGHTALYWYRQSLGQGLEFLIYFQGNSAPDKSGLPSDRFSAERTGGSVSTLTIQRTQQEDSAVYLCASSLASGTAYEQYFGPGTRLTVT.

The CDR3 loop reads CASSQPGGNTGELFF. CDR3 nucleotides: TGCGCCAGCAGTCAACCAGGGGGGAACACCGGGGAGCTGTTTTTT. The genes are TRBV23-1 and TRBJ2-2; TRBD1 agrees at 7 bases. TRBV23-1 is classed as an ORF, of uncertain function. V was clipped by 2 bases and J by 1 base; unmatched bases: 1. The CDR3 is made up of 15 amino acids.

The chain recombines TRBV11-2 with TRBJ2-3; D is unresolved. The V and J ends lost 5 bases and 3 bases respectively, with 9 bases between them. Per germline, CDR1 SGHAT and CDR2 FQNNGV. This CDR3 comprises 13 residues. Written as DNA, the CDR3 is TGTGCCAGCAGCCTGCCTAGAACAGATACGCAGTATTTT. Translated, it gives CASSLPRTDTQYF.

The chain is built from TRBV19 and TRBJ2-3, with 12 nucleotides matching TRBD1. The J segment lost 0 bases and the V segment lost 5 bases, leaving 9 bases of the junction unmatched. Per the germline V gene, CDR1 is LNHDA and CDR2 is SQIVND (reference sequence). The CDR3 is 18 amino acids. DNA of the CDR3: TGTGCCAGTAGTGGGGGGGACAGGGGGCATCCTAGCACAGATACGCAGTATTTT. Amino acid sequence: CASSGGDRGHPSTDTQYF.

The chain is built from TRBV15 and TRBJ1-6, with 7 bases fitting TRBD1. This CDR3 is 17 amino acids long. Germline V gene data show CDR1 as LNHNV and CDR2 as YYDKDF (reference sequence). V gave up 0 bases and J gave up 7 bases; unmatched junction bases: 9. CDR3 DNA sequence: TGTGCCACCAGCAGAGAGCAAGCTGGACAGGCGAATTCACCCCTCCACTTT. It codes for CATSREQAGQANSPLHF.

V is TRBV7-9 and J is TRBJ2-7, with a possible D match to TRBD2 (6 bases). V was clipped by 5 bases and J by 4 bases, with 12 bases between them. CDR3 size: 13 residues. Germline lookup yields CDR1 SEHNR and CDR2 FQNEAQ (reference sequence). The CDR3 DNA follows: TGTGCCAGCAGCGAGGCCGGGAGTTACGAGCAGTACTTC. This translates into CASSEAGSYEQYF.

The J gene is TRBJ2-3, the V gene TRBV9; 11 nucleotides agree with TRBD2. The CDR3 has 16 amino acids. Germline CDR1 reads SGDLS; CDR2 reads YYNGEE. With 0 bases clipped from V and 5 bases from J, the junction kept 5 bases outside the gene matches. The CDR3 reads CASSVGTSGLGDTQYF. CDR3 DNA: TGTGCCAGCAGCGTAGGGACTAGCGGGTTGGGAGATACGCAGTATTTT.

The chain couples TRBV30 to TRBJ1-3, with a weak D call TRBD1 (6 bases). The CDR3 runs 13 residues. CDR1 and CDR2 from the germline V gene are GTSNPN and SVGIG (reference sequence). Between the trimmed V and J ends, which lost 2 bases and 3 bases, there was a span of 8 bases. CDR3 sequence: CAWSSGDGNTIYF. CDR3 nucleotides: TGTGCCTGGAGTTCAGGGGATGGAAACACCATATATTTT.

The CDR3: CASSPTSGGLWLGTF. The CDR3, as DNA: TGTGCCAGCAGCCCCACCTCAGGGGGGCTATGGCTAGGAACCTTC. The genes are TRBV7-9 and TRBJ1-2; 7 bases are shared with TRBD1. J gave up 14 bases and V 5 bases, and 20 bases lay outside the gene matches. CDR1 is SEHNR and CDR2 is FQNEAQ in the germline V gene (reference sequence). CDR3 length equals 15 residues.

CDR3 nucleotide sequence: TGCGCCAGCAGCCAAGAGGCGGTGGCTAGCGGGAGACAAAACATTCAGTACTTC. Residues: CASSQEAVASGRQNIQYF. The chain has TRBV4-1 and TRBJ2-4; TRBD2 agrees at 10 bases. Germline V gene data show CDR1 as MGHRA and CDR2 as YSYEKL. The CDR3 has 18 amino acids. V lost 0 bases, J lost 5 bases, and 10 bases stayed unmatched.

The J gene is TRBJ2-1, the V gene TRBV19; 9 bases line up with TRBD1. This CDR3 spans 14 amino acids. The V segment lost 6 bases and the J segment 6 bases; nucleotides outside the gene matches: 6. Germline values: CDR1 LNHDA, CDR2 SQIVND (reference sequence). The CDR3 DNA is TGTGCCAGTAGCCGGACAGGGGACGGCAATGAGCAGTTCTTC. It encodes CASSRTGDGNEQFF.

The rearrangement joins TRBV19 to TRBJ1-1; 9 bases line up with TRBD1. CDR1 and CDR2 from the germline V gene are LNHDA and SQIVND (reference sequence). CDR3 length equals 17 residues. J was trimmed by 1 base and V by 5 bases; bases with no gene match: 11. CDR3 sequence reads: CASSGYRTGAKNTEAFF. CDR3 coding DNA: TGTGCCAGTAGTGGTTATAGGACAGGGGCGAAGAACACTGAAGCTTTCTTT.

This chain connects TRBV11-2 to TRBJ1-4; 7 bases are a match to TRBD1. Per germline, CDR1 SGHAT and CDR2 FQNNGV. After removal of 3 bases from V and 8 bases from J, the junction contained 9 bases not matched to a gene. The CDR3 spans 15 residues. The CDR3, as DNA: TGTGCCAGCAGCTTCTCATCAGGGGGTTACGAAAAACTGTTTTTT. It specifies CASSFSSGGYEKLFF.

The chain joins TRBV7-9 to TRBJ1-5; D remains ambiguous. V lost 5 bases and J 7 bases, leaving 9 bases between the germline ends. CDR1 SEHNR and CDR2 FQNEAQ come from the germline V gene (reference sequence). The CDR3 runs to 12 residues. The CDR3 is CASSRPPQPQHF. The DNA for the CDR3 is TGTGCCAGCAGCCGTCCCCCCCAGCCCCAGCATTTT. The full variable domain, completed using reference TRBV7-9 and TRBJ1-5, is DTGVSQNPRHKITKRGQNVTFRCDPISEHNRLYWYRQTLGQGPEFLTYFQNEAQLEKSRLLSDRFSAERPKGSFSTLEIQRTEQGDSAMYLCASSRPPQPQHFGDGTRLSIL.

The DNA for the CDR3 is TGCGCCAGCAGCTTGGCACAGGGGAGGTCCTACGAGCAGTACTTC. Amino acids: CASSLAQGRSYEQYF. This chain uses TRBV5-1 with TRBJ2-7, with D perhaps TRBD1 (7 bases). Germline V gene data show CDR1 as SGHRS and CDR2 as YFSETQ. V shed 0 bases and J shed 1 base, with 11 bases lying between them. This CDR3 region has 15 residues. Full variable domain (outside the CDR3, taken from reference TRBV5-1 and TRBJ2-7): KAGVTQTPRYLIKTRGQQVTLSCSPISGHRSVSWYQQTPGQGLQFLFEYFSETQRNKGNFPGRFSGRQFSNSRSEMNVSTLELGDSALYLCASSLAQGRSYEQYFGPGTRLTVT.

The CDR3 DNA is TGTGCCAGCAGTTGGGGACTAGCGGGAGGCGGCGGAGAGACCCAGTACTTC. The encoded protein is CASSWGLAGGGGETQYF. The rearrangement links TRBV7-9 to TRBJ2-5; 15 bases map to TRBD2. Germline V gives CDR1 SEHNR, CDR2 FQNEAQ (reference sequence). Unmatched junction bases numbered 9, after V lost 6 bases and J lost 4 bases. CDR3 size: 17 residues.

The chain has TRBV5-8 and TRBJ2-3; maybe TRBD2 (5 bases). CDR3 length: 14 amino acids. The V and J ends lost 2 bases and 4 bases respectively, with 11 bases between them. Germline lookup yields CDR1 SGHTS and CDR2 YDEGEE. The DNA for the CDR3 is TGTGCCAGCAGCTTCTCACTAGTTGCAGATACGCAGTATTTT. Amino acid sequence: CASSFSLVADTQYF. The complete variable domain, with remaining parts taken from reference TRBV5-8 and TRBJ2-3, reads EAGVTQSPTHLIKTRGQQATLRCSPISGHTSVYWYQQALGLGLQFLLWYDEGEERNRGNFPPRFSGRQFPNYSSELNVNALELEDSALYLCASSFSLVADTQYFGPGTRLTVL.

This sequence joins TRBV5-1 and TRBJ1-1, with unresolved D. The CDR3 covers 17 residues. The germline V and J ends were trimmed by 3 bases and 0 bases, with 18 bases remaining between them. Germline V lookup: CDR1 SGHRS, CDR2 YFSETQ. CDR3 loop: CASSSFGSLTMNTEAFF. In DNA, the CDR3 is TGCGCCAGCAGCTCCTTTGGGAGTCTGACCATGAACACTGAAGCTTTCTTT.

V gene TRBV5-1 combines with J gene TRBJ2-2, with D uncertain. The germline gives CDR1 SGHRS, CDR2 YFSETQ. The CDR3 is 14 residues long. The V end lost 7 bases, the J end lost 2 bases, and 12 bases lay between the germline ends. The CDR3 DNA follows: TGCGCCAGCGACACCGGTGGAAACACCGGGGAGCTGTTTTTT. Translated, it gives CASDTGGNTGELFF.

The V gene is TRBV21-1, the J gene TRBJ1-5. TRBV21-1 is tagged as a pseudogene. The length of the CDR3 is 13 residues. DNA for the CDR3: TGTGCCAGCAGCAAGCGGGGGAATCAGCCCCAGCATTTT. Its protein product is CASSKRGNQPQHF.

The V and J genes are TRBV11-2 and TRBJ2-3; unclear D gene. CDR3 size: 15 residues. The V and J ends lost 3 bases and 0 bases respectively, with 10 bases between them. Germline CDR1 is SGHAT and CDR2 is FQNNGV. Written as DNA, the CDR3 is TGTGCCAGCAGCTTCGAACTGCTTAGCACAGATACGCAGTATTTT. Translated, it gives CASSFELLSTDTQYF.

The chain carries TRBV11-2 and TRBJ2-1; D is uncertain. There are 13 residues in the CDR3. V lost 5 bases to trimming and J lost 5 bases, with 10 bases between them. In germline, CDR1 is SGHAT, CDR2 FQNNGV. CDR3 amino acids: CASSPHIDNEQFF. DNA for the CDR3: TGTGCCAGCAGCCCCCACATCGACAATGAGCAGTTCTTC.

This clone showed up just once. This sequence joins TRBV6-5 and TRBJ1-2; 7 bases fit TRBD1. Trimming at V came to 6 bases and at J to 4 bases, leaving 11 bases not matched to a gene. The CDR3 sequence is 15 residues long. Germline V gene lookup returns CDR1 MNHEY and CDR2 SVGAGI. The CDR3 region has the DNA TGTGCCAGCAGGGGATCCGGGACAGTGATCTATGGCTACACCTTC. Encoded protein: CASRGSGTVIYGYTF.

The V and J genes are TRBV5-1 and TRBJ2-2; 13 bases map to TRBD2. The germline V gene encodes CDR1 SGHRS and CDR2 YFSETQ. Trimming at V came to 5 bases and at J to 3 bases, leaving 1 base not matched to a gene. The CDR3 runs 15 residues. CDR3 sequence (DNA): TGCGCCAGCAGAGGACTAGCGGGGGACACCGGGGAGCTGTTTTTT. Encoded protein: CASRGLAGDTGELFF.